Each of the 23 T cell receptor beta chains below was sequenced from the same sample in a study of Ad26.COV2.S vaccination and SARS-CoV-2 variants. Data came from immunoSEQ multiplex PCR; TCRdb stores just in-frame clones and leaves some out. The repertoire holds about 240,000 clones, with roughly 90% as singletons. Indicated treatment: around 19 received Ad26.COV2.S at low or high dose, single or two shots; 5 received placebo; per-sample allocation not given. Collection of samples fell on day 63 after the first vaccine or placebo injection. The sample consisted of peripheral blood, taken in a trial of Ad26.COV2.S vaccine versus placebo. The source is a person between 18 and 65 years old who received the Ad26.COV2.S COVID-19 vaccine or a placebo.

This clone came up once. The chain combines TRBV11-2 with TRBJ2-4, with D possibly being TRBD1 (5 bases). The CDR3 totals 17 residues. Germline V gives CDR1 SGHAT, CDR2 FQNNGV. Trimming took 4 bases from V and 3 from J, leaving 19 bases between them. The CDR3 spells CASSSTDTPLDKNIQYF. In DNA form, the CDR3 reads TGTGCCAGCAGCTCAACGGACACACCCTTGGACAAAAACATTCAGTACTTC.

The chain employs TRBV5-4 and TRBJ2-5; TRBD1 aligns across 7 bases. From germline, CDR1 is SGHNT and CDR2 YYREEE (reference sequence). V shed 7 bases and J 3 bases; nucleotides not matched to a gene: 6. The CDR3 length is 13 residues. For the CDR3, the DNA is TGTGCCAGCGCTAGACAGGGAAAAGAGACCCAGTACTTC. This translates into CASARQGKETQYF.

CDR3 loop: CASSLIWGNQPQHF. CDR3 bases: TGCGCCAGCAGCCTGATTTGGGGCAATCAGCCCCAGCATTTT. J is TRBJ1-5 and V is TRBV4-1; D gene unclear. The CDR3 runs to 14 residues. V shed 4 bases and J shed 2 bases, with 9 bases lying between them. Germline V gene lookup returns CDR1 MGHRA and CDR2 YSYEKL.

The chain has TRBV5-8 and TRBJ1-1, with TRBD1 matching over 9 bases. The germline CDR1 and CDR2 sequences are SGHTS and YDEGEE. This CDR3 has 16 residues. Unmatched junction bases numbered 8, after V lost 4 bases and J lost 1 base. The CDR3, as DNA: TGTGCCAGCAGCCTATGGACAGGGGCAGGGAACACTGAAGCTTTCTTT. Protein product: CASSLWTGAGNTEAFF.

This clone was counted a single time. The chain combines TRBV4-1 with TRBJ2-2, with 8 positions matching TRBD2. Germline CDR1 reads MGHRA; CDR2 reads YSYEKL. The CDR3 covers 16 residues. V was pared by 4 bases and J by 5 bases, with 9 bases of the junction left unmatched. The CDR3 bases are TGCGCCAGCAGCCCGACGAGCGGGAGAGGTACCGGGGAGCTGTTTTTT. Translation: CASSPTSGRGTGELFF.

Only one count was recorded for this clone. This chain joins TRBV2 and TRBJ1-5, with 12 bases identical to TRBD1. This CDR3 contains 15 residues. Germline values: CDR1 SNHLY, CDR2 FYNNEI. With 6 bases clipped from V and 4 bases from J, the junction kept 4 bases outside the gene matches. This CDR3 is CASRGTGGGNQPQHF. The CDR3 coding sequence is TGTGCCAGCAGGGGGACAGGGGGCGGGAATCAGCCCCAGCATTTT.

This chain uses TRBV18 with TRBJ1-2; tentatively, D is TRBD1 (5 bases). Trimming took 4 bases from V and 6 from J, leaving 21 bases between them. This CDR3 spans 16 amino acids. Germline V lookup: CDR1 KGHSH, CDR2 LQKENI. The CDR3 protein is CASSLSSAGSGNGYTF. The DNA for the CDR3 is TGTGCCAGCTCACTATCGAGCGCGGGCTCAGGGAATGGCTACACCTTC.

The CDR3, as DNA: TGTGCCACCAGCAGAGATGTCGGGGGAGGAGGGGAGACCCAGTACTTC. It encodes CATSRDVGGGGETQYF. The chain links TRBV15 to TRBJ2-5, with D tentatively TRBD2 (6 bases). CDR1 and CDR2 from the germline V gene are LNHNV and YYDKDF (reference sequence). V was pared by 0 bases and J by 5 bases, with 16 bases between. The CDR3 length is 16 residues.

The V gene is TRBV28, the J gene TRBJ2-3; possibly TRBD2 for D (6 bases). V shed 11 bases and J shed 3 bases, with 12 bases lying between them. This CDR3 comprises 12 residues. In germline, CDR1 is MDHEN, CDR2 SYDVKM. CDR3 nucleotide sequence: TGTGCCTCAAAGGGGAGGACAGATACGCAGTATTTT. Its translation is CASKGRTDTQYF.

The CDR3 region has the DNA TGTGCCAGCAGTTTAACTCTAACTGGGCAGTACTTC. It specifies CASSLTLTGQYF. The J gene is TRBJ2-7, the V gene TRBV28; D unresolved. V shed 2 bases and J shed 9 bases, with 11 bases lying between them. This CDR3 spans 12 amino acids. Germline CDR1 is MDHEN and CDR2 is SYDVKM.

Only one count was recorded for this clone. The J gene is TRBJ2-5, the V gene TRBV11-2; D gene uncertain. The CDR3 runs to 11 residues. Germline-derived CDR1 and CDR2 are SGHAT and FQNNGV. V was trimmed by 4 bases and J by 3 bases, leaving 3 bases between them. For the CDR3, the DNA is TGTGCCAGCAGCTCCGAAGAGACCCAGTACTTC. Amino acid sequence: CASSSEETQYF.

The V and J genes are TRBV6-1 and TRBJ1-1, with D unresolved. The CDR3 runs 13 residues. Trimming removed 3 bases at V and 6 bases at J, with 11 bases between. Germline V lookup: CDR1 MNHNS, CDR2 SASEGT. Here the CDR3 reads CASSERGGPEAFF. The CDR3 DNA reads as TGTGCCAGCAGTGAGAGAGGAGGGCCTGAAGCTTTCTTT.

V usage is TRBV30 and J usage is TRBJ1-2; 11 nucleotides agree with TRBD1. The CDR3 contains 15 residues. Germline values: CDR1 GTSNPN, CDR2 SVGIG (reference sequence). Unmatched junction bases numbered 10, after V lost 2 bases and J lost 8 bases. The CDR3 DNA follows: TGTGCCTGGAGTCCACGGACAGGGGGCGCGGGCGGCTACACCTTC. Encoded protein: CAWSPRTGGAGGYTF.

The chain's CDR3 is CASSTYRGSTDTQYF. CDR3 DNA sequence: TGTGCCAGCAGCACCTACAGGGGTAGCACAGATACGCAGTATTTT. This chain uses TRBV7-2 with TRBJ2-3; TRBD1 matches 7 bases. V was pared by 5 bases and J by 0 bases, with 5 bases of the junction left unmatched. The CDR3 consists of 15 residues. The germline V gene encodes CDR1 SGHTA and CDR2 FQGNSA.

The rearrangement links TRBV13 to TRBJ2-7; 11 bases fit TRBD2. V lost 4 bases and J lost 3; bases outside the gene matches: 5. The CDR3 is made up of 15 amino acids. CDR1 is PRHDT, CDR2 FYEKMQ, per germline (reference sequence). The DNA for the CDR3 is TGTGCCAGCAGCTACCGGACTAGCGGGTACTACGAGCAGTACTTC. Amino acids: CASSYRTSGYYEQYF.

The chain employs TRBV14 and TRBJ2-1; D is perhaps TRBD1 or TRBD2 (7 bases each). Trimming removed 1 base from V and 3 bases from J, with 16 bases in between. The CDR3 loop spans 17 amino acids. In germline, CDR1 is SGHDN, CDR2 FVKESK. DNA for the CDR3: TGTGCCAGCAGCCAAGTAGGGGGCCCGGGGGGCTACAATGAGCAGTTCTTC. Residues: CASSQVGGPGGYNEQFF.

The chain combines TRBV14 with TRBJ2-3, with a weak D call TRBD2 (6 bases). CDR3 length: 15 amino acids. Looked up from germline, CDR1 is SGHDN and CDR2 is FVKESK. Trimming pared 0 bases from V and 10 bases from J, leaving 17 bases between. The CDR3 loop is CASSQEPQTREAQYF. CDR3 coding DNA: TGTGCCAGCAGCCAAGAGCCCCAGACTAGGGAGGCGCAGTATTTT.

This chain joins TRBV6-2 or TRBV6-3 and TRBJ1-1, with a weak D call TRBD1 (5 bases). This CDR3 contains 15 residues. Germline-derived CDR1 and CDR2 are MNHEY and SVGEGT. The V gene lost 4 bases and the J gene lost 0 bases, with 12 bases spanning the gap. The CDR3 sequence: CASSFRALMNTEAFF. The CDR3 region has the DNA TGTGCCAGCAGTTTCAGGGCCCTAATGAACACTGAAGCTTTCTTT.

The V and J genes are TRBV30 and TRBJ1-5, with D perhaps TRBD1 (5 bases). Germline V gives CDR1 GTSNPN, CDR2 SVGIG (reference sequence). V was trimmed by 0 bases and J by 5 bases, leaving 14 bases between them. CDR3 length: 15 amino acids. DNA for the CDR3: TGTGCCTGGAGTGTACGAGGGGCACGTCATCAGCCCCAGCATTTT. This gives the protein CAWSVRGARHQPQHF.

The V call is TRBV5-4, the J call TRBJ2-3; the match to TRBD2 covers 8 bases. CDR1 SGHNT and CDR2 YYREEE come from the germline V gene (reference sequence). The length of the CDR3 is 14 residues. With V trimmed by 0 bases and J by 11 bases, 8 bases remained unmatched. The CDR3 sequence: CASSLETGRARQYF. Here the CDR3 DNA reads TGTGCCAGCAGCTTGGAAACCGGGAGGGCCAGGCAGTATTTT. The variable domain in full, with the rest retrieved from reference TRBV5-4 and TRBJ2-3, is ETGVTQSPTHLIKTRGQQVTLRCSSQSGHNTVSWYQQALGQGPQFIFQYYREEENGRGNFPPRFSGLQFPNYSSELNVNALELDDSALYLCASSLETGRARQYFGPGTRLTVL.

The chain is built from TRBV28 and TRBJ2-5; D might be TRBD2 (7 bases). Trimming stripped 7 bases from V and 9 bases from J, with 24 bases between. The length of the CDR3 is 15 residues. Germline V gene lookup returns CDR1 MDHEN and CDR2 SYDVKM. This CDR3 reads CASNPGGGRKRAQYF. In nucleotides, the CDR3 is TGTGCCAGCAACCCGGGGGGCGGGCGCAAGAGGGCCCAGTACTTC.

CDR3 nucleotide sequence: TGTGCCAGCAGCTTAGAGGGGACCACTGAAGCTTTCTTT. Its protein product is CASSLEGTTEAFF. V is TRBV5-5 and J is TRBJ1-1; possibly TRBD1 for D (5 bases). The ends were cut back, 2 bases at V and 4 bases at J, with 9 bases in the middle. The CDR3 has 13 residues. CDR1 is SGHKS and CDR2 is YYEKEE in the germline V gene (reference sequence).

The chain combines TRBV10-3 with TRBJ2-3; the match to TRBD1 covers 8 bases. The germline V gene has CDR1 ENHRY and CDR2 SYGVKD. J gave up 2 bases and V 7 bases, and 5 bases lay outside the gene matches. The CDR3 is 14 amino acids. CDR3 amino acids: CAINLGQATDTQYF. CDR3 coding DNA: TGTGCCATCAATCTGGGACAGGCCACAGATACGCAGTATTTT.